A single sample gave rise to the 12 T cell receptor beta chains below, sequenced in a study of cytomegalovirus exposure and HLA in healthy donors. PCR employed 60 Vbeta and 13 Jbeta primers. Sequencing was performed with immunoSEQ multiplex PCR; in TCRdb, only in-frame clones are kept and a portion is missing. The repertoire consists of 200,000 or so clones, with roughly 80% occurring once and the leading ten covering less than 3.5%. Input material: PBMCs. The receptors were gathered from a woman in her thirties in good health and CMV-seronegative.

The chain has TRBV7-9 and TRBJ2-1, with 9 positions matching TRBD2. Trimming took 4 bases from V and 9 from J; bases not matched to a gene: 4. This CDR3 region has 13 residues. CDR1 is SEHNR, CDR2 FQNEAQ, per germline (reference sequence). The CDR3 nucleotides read TGTGCCAGCAGCTGGGGACTAGCTGGTGAGCAGTTCTTC. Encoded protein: CASSWGLAGEQFF.

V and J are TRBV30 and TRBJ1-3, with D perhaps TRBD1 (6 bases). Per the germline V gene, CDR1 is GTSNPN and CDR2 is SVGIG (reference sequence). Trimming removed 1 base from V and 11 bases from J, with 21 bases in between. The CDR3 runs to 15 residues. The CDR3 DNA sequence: TGTGCCTGGAGTGCGACAGGACCGTGGAAAGGGTCCATATATTTT. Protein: CAWSATGPWKGSIYF.

The CDR3 here is CASSLAGLGSYEQYF. In DNA, the CDR3 is TGTGCCAGCAGCTTAGCGGGCCTCGGCTCCTACGAGCAGTACTTC. V gene TRBV7-2 combines with J gene TRBJ2-7; no definite D call. The CDR3 sequence is 15 residues long. The germline CDR1 and CDR2 sequences are SGHTA and FQGNSA. Trimming pared 0 bases from V and 0 bases from J, leaving 9 bases between.

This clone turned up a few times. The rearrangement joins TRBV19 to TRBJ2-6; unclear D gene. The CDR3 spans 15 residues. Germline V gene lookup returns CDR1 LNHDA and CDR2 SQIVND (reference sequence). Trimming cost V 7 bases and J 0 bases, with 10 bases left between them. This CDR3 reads CASTPRLSGANVLTF. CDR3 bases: TGTGCCAGTACCCCCCGTCTCTCTGGGGCCAACGTCCTGACTTTC. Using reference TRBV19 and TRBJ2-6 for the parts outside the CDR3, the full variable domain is DGGITQSPKYLFRKEGQNVTLSCEQNLNHDAMYWYRQDPGQGLRLIYYSQIVNDFQKGDIAEGYSVSREKKESFPLTVTSAQKNPTAFYLCASTPRLSGANVLTFGAGSRLTVL.

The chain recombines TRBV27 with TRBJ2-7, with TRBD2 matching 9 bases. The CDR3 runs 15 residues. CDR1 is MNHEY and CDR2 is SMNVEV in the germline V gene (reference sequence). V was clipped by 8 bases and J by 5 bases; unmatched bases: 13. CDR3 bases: TGTGCCAGCGGGCGAAAATGGCGGGAGGGCGACGAGCAGTACTTC. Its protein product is CASGRKWREGDEQYF.

The CDR3 sequence: CASSPRGQPQHF. In DNA, the CDR3 is TGTGCCAGCAGCCCAAGGGGGCAGCCCCAGCATTTT. V is TRBV7-8 and J is TRBJ1-5; weak D call: TRBD1 (6 bases). Germline V CDR1 and CDR2: SGHVS, FQNEAQ. The CDR3 extends over 12 amino acids. V shed 5 bases and J shed 7 bases, with 9 bases lying between them.

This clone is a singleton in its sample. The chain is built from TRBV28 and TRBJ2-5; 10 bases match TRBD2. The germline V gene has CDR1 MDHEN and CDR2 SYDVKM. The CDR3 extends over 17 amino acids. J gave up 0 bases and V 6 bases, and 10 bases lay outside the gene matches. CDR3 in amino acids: CASRSQLAGDYQETQYF. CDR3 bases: TGTGCCAGCAGATCTCAGCTAGCGGGGGATTACCAAGAGACCCAGTACTTC.

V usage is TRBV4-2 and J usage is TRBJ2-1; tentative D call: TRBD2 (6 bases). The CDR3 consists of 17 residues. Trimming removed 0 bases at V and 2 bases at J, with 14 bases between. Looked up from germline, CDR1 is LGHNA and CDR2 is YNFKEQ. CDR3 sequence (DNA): TGTGCCAGCAGCCAAGAGGCCGGGTGGGGGGCCTACAATGAGCAGTTCTTC. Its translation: CASSQEAGWGAYNEQFF.

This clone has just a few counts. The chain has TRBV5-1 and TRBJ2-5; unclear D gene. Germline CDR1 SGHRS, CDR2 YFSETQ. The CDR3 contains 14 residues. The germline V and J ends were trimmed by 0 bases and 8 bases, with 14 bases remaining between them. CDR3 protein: CASSLASAVETQYF. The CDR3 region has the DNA TGCGCCAGCAGCTTGGCCAGTGCGGTGGAAACCCAGTACTTC.

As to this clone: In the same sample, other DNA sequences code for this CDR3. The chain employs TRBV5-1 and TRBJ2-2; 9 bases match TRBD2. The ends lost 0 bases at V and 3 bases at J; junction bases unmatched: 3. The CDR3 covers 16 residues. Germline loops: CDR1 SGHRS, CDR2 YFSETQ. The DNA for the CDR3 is TGCGCCAGCAGCTTGGGCCTAGCGGGATACACCGGGGAGCTGTTTTTT. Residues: CASSLGLAGYTGELFF.

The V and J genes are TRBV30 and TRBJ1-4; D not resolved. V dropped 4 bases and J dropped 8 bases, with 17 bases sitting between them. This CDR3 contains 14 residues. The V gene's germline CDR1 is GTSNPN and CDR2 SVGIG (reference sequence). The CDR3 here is CAWTWGGPREKLFF. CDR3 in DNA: TGTGCCTGGACCTGGGGAGGGCCTAGGGAAAAACTGTTTTTT.

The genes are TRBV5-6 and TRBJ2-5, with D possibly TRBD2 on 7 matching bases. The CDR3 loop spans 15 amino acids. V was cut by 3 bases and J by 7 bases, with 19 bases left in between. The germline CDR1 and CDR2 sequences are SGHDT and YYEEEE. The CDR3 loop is CASSSIPGGRGTQYF. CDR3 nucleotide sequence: TGTGCCAGCAGCTCCATCCCGGGGGGCCGCGGGACCCAGTACTTC. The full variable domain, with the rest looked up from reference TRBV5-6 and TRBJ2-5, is DAGVTQSPTHLIKTRGQQVTLRCSPKSGHDTVSWYQQALGQGPQFIFQYYEEEERQRGNFPDRFSGHQFPNYSSELNVNALLLGDSALYLCASSSIPGGRGTQYFGPGTRLLVL.